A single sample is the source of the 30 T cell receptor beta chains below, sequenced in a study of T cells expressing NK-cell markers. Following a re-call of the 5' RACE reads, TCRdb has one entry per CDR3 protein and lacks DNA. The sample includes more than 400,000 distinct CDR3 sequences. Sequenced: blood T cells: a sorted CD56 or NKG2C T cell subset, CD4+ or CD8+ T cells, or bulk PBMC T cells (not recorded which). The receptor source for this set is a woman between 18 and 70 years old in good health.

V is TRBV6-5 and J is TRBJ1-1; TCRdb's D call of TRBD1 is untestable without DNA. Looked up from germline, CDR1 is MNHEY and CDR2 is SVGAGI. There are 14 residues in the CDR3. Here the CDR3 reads CASSYSGQFTEAFF.

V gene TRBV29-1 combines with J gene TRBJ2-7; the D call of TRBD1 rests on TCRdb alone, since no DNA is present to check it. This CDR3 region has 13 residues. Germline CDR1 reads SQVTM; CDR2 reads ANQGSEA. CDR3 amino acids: CSVGDRDPYEQYF.

CDR3 residues: CASSPGMQETQYF. V and J are TRBV18 and TRBJ2-5; TCRdb reports TRBD1, a call that lacks DNA to check it against. This CDR3 region has 13 residues. Germline V lookup: CDR1 KGHSH, CDR2 LQKENI.

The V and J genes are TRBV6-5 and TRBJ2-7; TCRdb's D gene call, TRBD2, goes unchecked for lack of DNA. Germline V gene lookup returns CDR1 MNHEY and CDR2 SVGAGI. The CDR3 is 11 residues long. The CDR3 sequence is CATTSGAFQHF.

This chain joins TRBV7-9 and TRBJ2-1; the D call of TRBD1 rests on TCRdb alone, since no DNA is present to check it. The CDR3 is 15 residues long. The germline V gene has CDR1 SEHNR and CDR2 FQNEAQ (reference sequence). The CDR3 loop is CASSKDRGSVDEQFF.

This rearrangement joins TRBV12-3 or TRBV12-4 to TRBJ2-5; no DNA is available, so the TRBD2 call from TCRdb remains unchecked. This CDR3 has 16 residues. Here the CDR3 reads CASSRTFLGGQETQYF.

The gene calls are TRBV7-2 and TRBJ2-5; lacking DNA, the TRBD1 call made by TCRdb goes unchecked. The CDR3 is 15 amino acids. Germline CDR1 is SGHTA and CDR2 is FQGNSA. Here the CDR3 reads CASTLSSLGAETQYF.

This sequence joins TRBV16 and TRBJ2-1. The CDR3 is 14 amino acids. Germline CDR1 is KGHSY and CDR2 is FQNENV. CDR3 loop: CASLSLTEHNEQFF.

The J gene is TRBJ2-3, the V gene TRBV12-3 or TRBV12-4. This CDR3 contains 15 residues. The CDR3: CASRPELRGTDTQYF.

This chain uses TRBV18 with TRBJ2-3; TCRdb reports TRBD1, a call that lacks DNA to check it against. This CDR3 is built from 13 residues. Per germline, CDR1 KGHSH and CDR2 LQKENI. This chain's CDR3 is CASSVGRTDTQYF.

The CDR3: CASSGRDGDNQPQHF. The chain joins TRBV27 to TRBJ1-5; lacking DNA, the TRBD1 call made by TCRdb goes unchecked. Germline V CDR1 and CDR2: MNHEY, SMNVEV (reference sequence). This CDR3 has 15 amino acids.

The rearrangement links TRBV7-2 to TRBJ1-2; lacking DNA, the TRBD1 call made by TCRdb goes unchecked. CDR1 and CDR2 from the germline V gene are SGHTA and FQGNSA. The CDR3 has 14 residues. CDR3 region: CASSSGQDSSGYTF.

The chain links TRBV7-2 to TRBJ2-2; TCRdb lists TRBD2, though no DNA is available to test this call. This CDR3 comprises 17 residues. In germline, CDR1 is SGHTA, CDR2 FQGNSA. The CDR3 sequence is CASSLAAAGWGTGELFF.

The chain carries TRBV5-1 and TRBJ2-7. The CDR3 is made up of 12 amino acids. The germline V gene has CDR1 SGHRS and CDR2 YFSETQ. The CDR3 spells CASSLDLGEQYF.

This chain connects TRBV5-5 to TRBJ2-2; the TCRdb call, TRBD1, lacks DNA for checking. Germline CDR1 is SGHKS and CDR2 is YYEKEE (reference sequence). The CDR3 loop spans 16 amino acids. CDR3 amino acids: CASSFFPGTNTGELFF.

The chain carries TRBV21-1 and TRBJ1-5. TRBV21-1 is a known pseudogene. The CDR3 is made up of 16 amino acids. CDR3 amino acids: CASSKIWRGSNQPQHF.

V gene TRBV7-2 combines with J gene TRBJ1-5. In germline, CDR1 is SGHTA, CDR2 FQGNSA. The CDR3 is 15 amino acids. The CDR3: CASSLAWGPWQPQHF.

The CDR3 region is CASSMGHSTDTQYF. The chain has TRBV7-2 and TRBJ2-3; TCRdb's D call of TRBD1 is untestable without DNA. CDR1 is SGHTA, CDR2 FQGNSA, per germline. CDR3 length: 14 amino acids.

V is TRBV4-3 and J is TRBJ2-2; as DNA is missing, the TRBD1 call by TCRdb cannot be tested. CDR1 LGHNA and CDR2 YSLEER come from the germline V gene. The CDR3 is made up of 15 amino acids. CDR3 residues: CASSQDWGGTGELFF.

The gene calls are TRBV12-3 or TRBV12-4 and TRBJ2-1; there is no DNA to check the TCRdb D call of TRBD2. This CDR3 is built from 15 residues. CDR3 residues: CASSRTKSSYNEQFF.

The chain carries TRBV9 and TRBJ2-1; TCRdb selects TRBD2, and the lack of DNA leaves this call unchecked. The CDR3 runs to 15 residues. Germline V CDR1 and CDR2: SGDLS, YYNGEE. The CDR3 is CASSNGGVDYNEQFF.

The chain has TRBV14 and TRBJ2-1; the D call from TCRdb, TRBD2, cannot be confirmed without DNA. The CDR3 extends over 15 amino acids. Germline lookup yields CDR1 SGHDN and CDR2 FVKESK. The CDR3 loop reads CASSQGTLSYNEQFF.

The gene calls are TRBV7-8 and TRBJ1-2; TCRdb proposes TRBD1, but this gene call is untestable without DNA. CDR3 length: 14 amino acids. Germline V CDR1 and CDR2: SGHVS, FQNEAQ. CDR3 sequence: CASSLTTGVLGYTF. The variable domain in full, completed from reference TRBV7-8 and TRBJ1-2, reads GAGVSQSPRYKVAKRGQDVALRCDPISGHVSLFWYQQALGQGPEFLTYFQNEAQLDKSGLPSDRFFAERPEGSVSTLKIQRTQQEDSAVYLCASSLTTGVLGYTFGSGTRLTVV.

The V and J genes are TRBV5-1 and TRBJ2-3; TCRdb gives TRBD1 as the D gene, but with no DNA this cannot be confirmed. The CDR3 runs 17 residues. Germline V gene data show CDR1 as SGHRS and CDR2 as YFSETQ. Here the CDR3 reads CASSEKGDALSTDTQYF.

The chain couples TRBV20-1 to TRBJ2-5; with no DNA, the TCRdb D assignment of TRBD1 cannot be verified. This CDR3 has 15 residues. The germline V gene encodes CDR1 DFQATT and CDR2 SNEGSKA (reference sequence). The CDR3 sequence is CSAIRVRANQETQYF.

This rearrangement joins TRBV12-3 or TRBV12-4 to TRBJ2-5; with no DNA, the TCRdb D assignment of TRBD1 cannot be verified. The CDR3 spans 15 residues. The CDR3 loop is CASSLRTGGKETQYF.

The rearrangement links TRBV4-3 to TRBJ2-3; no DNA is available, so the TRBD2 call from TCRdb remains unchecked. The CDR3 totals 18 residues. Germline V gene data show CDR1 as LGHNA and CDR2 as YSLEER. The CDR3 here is CASSDGPGQREAGDTQYF.

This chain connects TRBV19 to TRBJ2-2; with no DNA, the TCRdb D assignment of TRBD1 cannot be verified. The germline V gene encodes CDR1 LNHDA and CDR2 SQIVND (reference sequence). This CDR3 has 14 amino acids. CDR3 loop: CASSGTTNTGELFF. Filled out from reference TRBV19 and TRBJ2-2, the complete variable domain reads DGGITQSPKYLFRKEGQNVTLSCEQNLNHDAMYWYRQDPGQGLRLIYYSQIVNDFQKGDIAEGYSVSREKKESFPLTVTSAQKNPTAFYLCASSGTTNTGELFFGEGSRLTVL.

CDR3 loop: CATSRDPQYEQYF. The chain combines TRBV15 with TRBJ2-7. This CDR3 region has 13 residues. CDR1 LNHNV and CDR2 YYDKDF come from the germline V gene (reference sequence). The variable domain in full, with the rest retrieved from reference TRBV15 and TRBJ2-7, is DAMVIQNPRYQVTQFGKPVTLSCSQTLNHNVMYWYQQKSSQAPKLLFHYYDKDFNNEADTPDNFQSRRPNTSFCFLDIRSPGLGDTAMYLCATSRDPQYEQYFGPGTRLTVT.

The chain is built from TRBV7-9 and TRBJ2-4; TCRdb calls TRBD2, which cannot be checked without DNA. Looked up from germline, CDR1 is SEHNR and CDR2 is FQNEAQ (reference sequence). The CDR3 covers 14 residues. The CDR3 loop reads CASSPSSGENIQYF.